This T cell receptor (beta chain) was profiled in a study of T cell responses to AZD1222 COVID-19 vaccine. Broader study findings: Mostly white British, mostly female donors; authors suggested clonal diversity may be underestimated. Within unmutated variant regions lay the reported targets of nearly half of spike-specific TCRs.

Comments on this clone: Its antigen remains unknown.

Data came from immunoSEQ multiplex PCR; TCRdb stores just in-frame clones and leaves some out. The table lists some 160,000 clones, approximately 91% of them singletons, with about 1.8% in the top ten. Sample: peripheral blood, taken 28 days after the second AZD1222 dose. The source is an adult who received the AZD1222 COVID-19 vaccine.

CDR3 sequence (DNA): TGCGCCAGCAGTGAGTCGATCTTCACAGGGGGCAAAGGGAGCACCGGGGAGCTGTTTTTT. This sequence encodes CASSESIFTGGKGSTGELFF. The V gene is TRBV10-1, the J gene TRBJ2-2; TRBD1 matches at 9 bases. This CDR3 region has 20 residues. CDR1 and CDR2 (germline): WNHNN, SYGVQD (reference sequence). V was clipped by 0 bases and J by 4 bases; unmatched bases: 15.